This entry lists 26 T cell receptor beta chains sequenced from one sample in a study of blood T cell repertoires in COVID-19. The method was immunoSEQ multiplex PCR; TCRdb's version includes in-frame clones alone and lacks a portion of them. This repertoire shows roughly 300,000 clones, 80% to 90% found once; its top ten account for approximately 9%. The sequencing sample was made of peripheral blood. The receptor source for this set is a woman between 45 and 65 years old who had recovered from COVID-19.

The CDR3 sequence is CASSRHRDHYEQYF. DNA for the CDR3: TGTGCCAGCTCACGCCACAGGGACCACTACGAGCAGTACTTC. J is TRBJ2-7 and V is TRBV18, with a tentative D call TRBD1 (6 bases). V shed 4 bases and J shed 3 bases, with 13 bases lying between them. CDR3 size: 14 residues. Germline CDR1 reads KGHSH; CDR2 reads LQKENI.

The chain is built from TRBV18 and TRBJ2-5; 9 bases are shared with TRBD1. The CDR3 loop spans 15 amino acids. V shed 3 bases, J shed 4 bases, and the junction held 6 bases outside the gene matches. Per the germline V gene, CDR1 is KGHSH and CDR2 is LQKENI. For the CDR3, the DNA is TGTGCCAGCTCACCTTCTCGGGGACAGGGAGAGACCCAGTACTTC. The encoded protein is CASSPSRGQGETQYF.

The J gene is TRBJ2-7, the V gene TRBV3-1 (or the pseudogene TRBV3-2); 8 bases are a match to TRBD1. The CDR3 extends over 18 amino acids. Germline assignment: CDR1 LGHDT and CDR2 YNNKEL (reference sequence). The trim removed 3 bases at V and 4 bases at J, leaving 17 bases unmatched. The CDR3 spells CASSQTTGEHGRAYEQYF. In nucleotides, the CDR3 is TGTGCCAGCAGCCAGACGACAGGGGAGCACGGGAGAGCTTACGAGCAGTACTTC.

Here the CDR3 reads CASSQGGQGFVYEQYF. In DNA, the CDR3 is TGCGCCAGCAGCCAGGGAGGACAGGGCTTCGTCTACGAGCAGTACTTC. The rearrangement uses TRBV4-1 and TRBJ2-7, with 8 bases identical to TRBD1. Germline V lookup: CDR1 MGHRA, CDR2 YSYEKL. The CDR3 is 16 residues long. V dropped 3 bases and J dropped 3; count of bases not matched to a gene: 10.

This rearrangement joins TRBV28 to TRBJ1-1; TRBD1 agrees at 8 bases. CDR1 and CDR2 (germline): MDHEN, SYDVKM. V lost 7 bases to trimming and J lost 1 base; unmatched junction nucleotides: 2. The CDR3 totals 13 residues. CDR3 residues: CASMTGENTEAFF. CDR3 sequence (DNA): TGTGCCAGCATGACAGGGGAGAACACTGAAGCTTTCTTT.

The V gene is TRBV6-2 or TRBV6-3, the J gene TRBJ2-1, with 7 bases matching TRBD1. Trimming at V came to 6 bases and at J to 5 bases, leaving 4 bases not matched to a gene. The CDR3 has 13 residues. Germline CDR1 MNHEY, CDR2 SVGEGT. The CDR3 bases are TGTGCCAGCAGCTCCGACAGGGACAATGAGCAGTTCTTC. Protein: CASSSDRDNEQFF.

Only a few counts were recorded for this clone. In DNA form, the CDR3 reads TGTGCCAGCAGTGGCTGGCGCAATCAGCCCCAGCATTTT. The encoded protein is CASSGWRNQPQHF. The chain carries TRBV6-2 or TRBV6-3 and TRBJ1-5; D is undetermined. This CDR3 spans 13 amino acids. Between the trimmed V and J ends, which lost 5 bases and 2 bases, there was a span of 7 bases. The germline V gene encodes CDR1 MNHEY and CDR2 SVGEGT.

The CDR3 region is CAWSVVTPGEQFF. The CDR3 bases are TGTGCCTGGAGTGTAGTTACTCCAGGTGAGCAGTTCTTC. V and J are TRBV30 and TRBJ2-1, with D unclear. This CDR3 is 13 amino acids long. From germline, CDR1 is GTSNPN and CDR2 SVGIG (reference sequence). Deletions cut 0 bases from V and 9 bases from J, with 12 bases between.

The CDR3 protein is CASSRQYGGAGNEQFF. CDR3 bases: TGTGCCAGCAGTCGCCAATATGGGGGCGCCGGCAATGAGCAGTTCTTC. The chain employs TRBV2 and TRBJ2-1; D perhaps matches TRBD1 (6 bases). Germline V gene lookup returns CDR1 SNHLY and CDR2 FYNNEI. Trimming took 5 bases from V and 6 from J, leaving 20 bases between them. This CDR3 spans 16 amino acids.

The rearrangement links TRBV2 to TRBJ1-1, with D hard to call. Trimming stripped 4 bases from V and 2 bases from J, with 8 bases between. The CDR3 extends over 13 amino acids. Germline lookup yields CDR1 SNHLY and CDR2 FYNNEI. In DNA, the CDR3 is TGTGCCAGCAGTGCGGGAGGAAACACTGAAGCTTTCTTT. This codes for CASSAGGNTEAFF.

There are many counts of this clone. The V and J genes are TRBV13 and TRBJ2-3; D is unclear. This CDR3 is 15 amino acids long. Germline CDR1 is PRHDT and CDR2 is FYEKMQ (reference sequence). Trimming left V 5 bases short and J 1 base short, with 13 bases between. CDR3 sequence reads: CASSPRRVGTDTQYF. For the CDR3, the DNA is TGTGCCAGCAGCCCGAGACGGGTTGGCACAGATACGCAGTATTTT.

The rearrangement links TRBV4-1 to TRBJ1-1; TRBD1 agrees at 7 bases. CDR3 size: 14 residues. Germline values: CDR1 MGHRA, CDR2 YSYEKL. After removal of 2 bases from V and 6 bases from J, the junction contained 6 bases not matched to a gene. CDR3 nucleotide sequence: TGCGCCAGCAGCCAATTTACAGGGGCCCCTGAAGCTTTCTTT. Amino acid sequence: CASSQFTGAPEAFF.

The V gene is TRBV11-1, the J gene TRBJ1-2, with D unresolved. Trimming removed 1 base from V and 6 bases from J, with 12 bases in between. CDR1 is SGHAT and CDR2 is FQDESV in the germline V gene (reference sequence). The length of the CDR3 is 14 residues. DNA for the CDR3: TGTGCCAGCAGCTTAGAGCGGGTCCATGATGGCTACACCTTC. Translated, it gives CASSLERVHDGYTF.

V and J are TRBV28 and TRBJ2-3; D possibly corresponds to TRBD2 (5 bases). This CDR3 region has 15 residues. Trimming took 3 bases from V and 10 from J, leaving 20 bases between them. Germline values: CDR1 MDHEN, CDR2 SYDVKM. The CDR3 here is CASSFGRALAGAQYF. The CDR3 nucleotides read TGTGCCAGCAGTTTCGGACGGGCCCTGGCCGGGGCGCAGTATTTT.

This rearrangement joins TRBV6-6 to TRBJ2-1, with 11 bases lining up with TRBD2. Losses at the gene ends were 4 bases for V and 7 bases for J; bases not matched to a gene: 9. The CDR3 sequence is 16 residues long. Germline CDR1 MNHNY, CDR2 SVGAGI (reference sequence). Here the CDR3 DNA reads TGTGCCAGCAGTTTCCAGAATAGCGGGGGGGCTAATGAGCAGTTCTTC. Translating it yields CASSFQNSGGANEQFF.

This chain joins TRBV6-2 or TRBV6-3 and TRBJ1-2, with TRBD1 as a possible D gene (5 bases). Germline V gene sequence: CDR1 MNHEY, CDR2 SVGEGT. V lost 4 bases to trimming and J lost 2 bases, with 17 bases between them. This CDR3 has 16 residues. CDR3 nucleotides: TGTGCCAGCAGTTCTGTCGGGACTCCCGTAAACTATGGCTACACCTTC. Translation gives CASSSVGTPVNYGYTF.

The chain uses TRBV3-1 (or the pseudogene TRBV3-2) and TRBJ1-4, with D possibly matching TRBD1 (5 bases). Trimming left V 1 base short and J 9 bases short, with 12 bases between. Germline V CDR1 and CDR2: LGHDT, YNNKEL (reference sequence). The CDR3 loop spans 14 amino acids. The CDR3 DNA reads TGTGCCAGCAGCCAAGGCGGCGCGGGGCAAAAACTGTTTTTT. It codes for CASSQGGAGQKLFF.

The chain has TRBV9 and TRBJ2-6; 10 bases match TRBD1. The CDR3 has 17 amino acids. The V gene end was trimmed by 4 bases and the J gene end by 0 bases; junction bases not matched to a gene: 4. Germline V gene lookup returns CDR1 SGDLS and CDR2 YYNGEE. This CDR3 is CASSTGTGDSGANVLTF. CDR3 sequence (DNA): TGTGCCAGCAGCACCGGGACAGGGGACTCTGGGGCCAACGTCCTGACTTTC.

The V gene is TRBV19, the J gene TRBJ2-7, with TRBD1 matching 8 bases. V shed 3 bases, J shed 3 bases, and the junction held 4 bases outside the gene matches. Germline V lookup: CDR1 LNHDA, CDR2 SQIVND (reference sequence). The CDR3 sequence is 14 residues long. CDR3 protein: CASSIGDRGYEQYF. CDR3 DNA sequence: TGTGCCAGTAGTATCGGTGACAGGGGCTACGAGCAGTACTTC.

CDR3 nucleotides: TGTGCCAGCAGTTTTGCCCGGGACAGCCTTTCTATCTCCTACGAGCAGTACTTC. It yields the protein CASSFARDSLSISYEQYF. The chain carries TRBV5-4 and TRBJ2-7; TRBD1 aligns across 7 bases. V trimming: 5 bases; J trimming: 0 bases; junction bases outside the gene matches: 17. Germline V gene lookup returns CDR1 SGHNT and CDR2 YYREEE (reference sequence). The CDR3 runs 18 residues.

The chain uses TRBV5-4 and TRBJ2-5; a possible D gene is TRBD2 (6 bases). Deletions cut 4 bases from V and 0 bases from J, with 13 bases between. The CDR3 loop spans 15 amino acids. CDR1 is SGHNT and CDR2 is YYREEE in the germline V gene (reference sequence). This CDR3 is CASSPSGGHQETQYF. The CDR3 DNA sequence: TGTGCCAGCAGCCCCTCCGGGGGACACCAAGAGACCCAGTACTTC.

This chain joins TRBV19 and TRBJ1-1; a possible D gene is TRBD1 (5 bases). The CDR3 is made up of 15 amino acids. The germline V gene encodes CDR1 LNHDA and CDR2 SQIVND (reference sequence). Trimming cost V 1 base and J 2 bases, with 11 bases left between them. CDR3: CASSIGRATNTEAFF. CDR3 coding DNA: TGTGCCAGTAGTATAGGCAGGGCCACCAACACTGAAGCTTTCTTT.

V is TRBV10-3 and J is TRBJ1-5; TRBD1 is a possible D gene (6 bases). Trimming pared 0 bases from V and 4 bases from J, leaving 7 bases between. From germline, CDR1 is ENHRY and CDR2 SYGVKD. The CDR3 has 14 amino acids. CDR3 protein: CAISESQGNQPQHF. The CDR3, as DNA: TGTGCCATCAGTGAGTCACAGGGTAATCAGCCCCAGCATTTT.

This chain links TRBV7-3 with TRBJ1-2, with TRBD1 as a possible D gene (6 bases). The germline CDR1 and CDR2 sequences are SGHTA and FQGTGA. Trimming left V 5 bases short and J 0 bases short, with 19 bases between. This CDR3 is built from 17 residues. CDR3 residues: CASSPSGGPLSNYGYTF. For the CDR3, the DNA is TGTGCCAGCAGCCCATCGGGGGGCCCTTTATCTAACTATGGCTACACCTTC.

The CDR3 sequence: CASSGRTGQSAQHF. For the CDR3, the DNA is TGTGCCAGCAGTGGGAGGACAGGGCAATCAGCCCAGCATTTT. The rearrangement joins TRBV2 to TRBJ1-5; 8 bases are a match to TRBD1. The CDR3 sequence is 14 residues long. Per the germline V gene, CDR1 is SNHLY and CDR2 is FYNNEI. The ends lost 4 bases at V and 11 bases at J; junction bases unmatched: 10.

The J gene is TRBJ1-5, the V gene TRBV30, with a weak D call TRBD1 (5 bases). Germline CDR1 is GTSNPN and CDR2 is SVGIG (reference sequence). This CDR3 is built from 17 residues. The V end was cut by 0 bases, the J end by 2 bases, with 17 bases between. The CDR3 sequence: CAWSVRGGQYGNQPQHF. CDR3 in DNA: TGTGCCTGGAGTGTACGCGGCGGACAATACGGCAATCAGCCCCAGCATTTT. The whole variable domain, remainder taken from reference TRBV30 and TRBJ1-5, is SQTIHQWPATLVQPVGSPLSLECTVEGTSNPNLYWYRQAAGRGLQLLFYSVGIGQISSEVPQNLSASRPQDRQFILSSKKLLLSDSGFYLCAWSVRGGQYGNQPQHFGDGTRLSIL.